The 2 T cell receptor beta chains presented below share a single source sample, sequenced in a study of T-cell memory formation after mild COVID-19. TCRdb independently ran MiXCR on the 5' RACE reads; one entry per CDR3 protein. The sample includes approximately 260,000 distinct CDR3 sequences, 16% seen only once; the top ten take around 23%. The sample comprised PBMCs or a T cell subset sorted from them (not recorded which). The receptors were gathered from a man between 18 and 29 years old who had mild COVID-19 (a few samples of this study predate the infection). Cell type and time point are not known.

The CDR3 nucleotides are TGTGCCAGCAGCTTAGGAGCCACTGAAGCTTTCTTT. This codes for CASSLGATEAFF. The gene calls are TRBV7-6 and TRBJ1-1; D is unclear. Between the trimmed V and J ends, which lost 1 base and 4 bases, there was a span of 4 bases. Germline assignment: CDR1 SGHVS and CDR2 FNYEAQ. There are 12 residues in the CDR3. The variable domain in full, completed from reference TRBV7-6 and TRBJ1-1, reads GAGVSQSPRYKVTKRGQDVALRCDPISGHVSLYWYRQALGQGPEFLTYFNYEAQQDKSGLPNDRFSAERPEGSISTLTIQRTEQRDSAMYRCASSLGATEAFFGQGTRLTVV.

In DNA form, the CDR3 reads TGTGCCAGCAGGCACAGGGCGTCCTACGAGCAGTACTTC. Translated, it gives CASRHRASYEQYF. The rearrangement uses TRBV6-2 or TRBV6-3 and TRBJ2-7, with D perhaps matching TRBD1 (6 bases). Germline loops: CDR1 MNHEY, CDR2 SVGEGT. V dropped 6 bases and J dropped 1 base, with 10 bases sitting between them. The CDR3 spans 13 residues.